The rows below give T cell receptor beta chains drawn from one sample of a study of cytomegalovirus exposure and HLA in healthy donors. The data were produced by immunoSEQ multiplex PCR, yet TCRdb's version contains in-frame clones alone and is incomplete. This sample has roughly 120,000 clones, with over 65% found just once. What was sequenced was PBMCs. The receptors shown here come from a man aged 45 to 65 in good health and CMV-seronegative. The CDR3 runs from the conserved cysteine through the conserved F or W. Fields, in order: CDR3 protein, J gene, V gene.

CDR3 protein: CASSSGTGGSDEQYF; J gene: TRBJ2-7; V gene: TRBV18
CDR3 protein: CASSLGQASYEQYF; J gene: TRBJ2-7; V gene: TRBV7-6
CDR3 protein: CASRANSGTSTDTQYF; J gene: TRBJ2-3; V gene: TRBV19
CDR3 protein: CSVGASADTQYF; J gene: TRBJ2-3; V gene: TRBV29-1
CDR3 protein: CASSVATGVNTEAFF; J gene: TRBJ1-1; V gene: TRBV9
CDR3 protein: CASSPHPRDRQGGNEQFF; J gene: TRBJ2-1; V gene: TRBV5-4
CDR3 protein: CASSLDRLDNEQFF; J gene: TRBJ2-1; V gene: TRBV11-2
CDR3 protein: CASSLQGWYGNTIYF; J gene: TRBJ1-3; V gene: TRBV5-8
CDR3 protein: CASSLILDSENTEAFF; J gene: TRBJ1-1; V gene: TRBV5-1
CDR3 protein: CASSSRTGAKSTDTQYF; J gene: TRBJ2-3; V gene: TRBV7-2